This is a list of T cell receptor beta chains from one sample in a study of blood T cell repertoires in COVID-19. The assay was immunoSEQ multiplex PCR, and TCRdb's table has in-frame clones only and misses some. The sample includes 250,000 to 300,000 clones, approximately 88% seen only once; the top ten take less than 2%. Sequencing was performed on PBMCs or T cells enriched from blood (not recorded which). The receptors originated from a woman in her thirties or forties who had recovered from COVID-19. CDR3s include the opening cysteine and the closing phenylalanine or tryptophan. The D gene is left open where the match is weak. Clone size, where shown, is once, few, many, or a class for clones that have expanded.

D gene,V gene,J gene,clone size,CDR3 protein,CDR3 DNA
NA,TRBV21-1,TRBJ1-4,NA,CASSEDRATNEKLFF,TGTGCCAGCAGCGAGGACAGGGCAACTAATGAAAAACTGTTTTTT
TRBD1,TRBV4-1,TRBJ1-2,NA,CASSPNRGSDYGYTF,TGCGCCAGCAGCCCCAACAGGGGTTCTGACTATGGCTACACCTTC
NA,TRBV5-6,TRBJ2-5,NA,CASSLGVGETQYF,TGTGCCAGCAGCTTGGGTGTTGGCGAGACCCAGTACTTC
NA,TRBV2,TRBJ1-1,NA,CASRRDLNTEAFF,TGTGCCAGCAGGCGGGACCTCAACACTGAAGCTTTCTTT
NA,TRBV2,TRBJ1-6,NA,CASRPQGQGSPLHF,TGTGCCAGCAGACCACAGGGCCAGGGTTCACCCCTCCACTTT
NA,TRBV5-4,TRBJ2-1,NA,CASSWTLSSYNEQFF,TGTGCCAGCAGCTGGACTCTGAGCTCCTACAATGAGCAGTTCTTC
NA,TRBV30,TRBJ1-5,NA,CAWSKREDQPQHF,TGTGCCTGGAGTAAGAGGGAAGATCAGCCCCAGCATTTT
TRBD1,TRBV6-5,TRBJ1-3,NA,CASTRQGANTIYF,TGTGCCAGCACCCGACAGGGGGCCAACACCATATATTTT
NA,TRBV7-2,TRBJ1-3,NA,CASSLQGPSGNTIYF,TGTGCCAGCAGCTTACAGGGTCCATCTGGAAACACCATATATTTT
NA,TRBV15,TRBJ1-2,NA,CATSRASAGNYGYTF,TGTGCCACCAGCAGAGCTAGTGCAGGGAACTATGGCTACACCTTC
TRBD1,TRBV4-3,TRBJ1-2,NA,CASSQDRGVGYGYTF,TGCGCCAGCAGCCAGGACAGGGGGGTGGGCTATGGCTACACCTTC
TRBD1,TRBV5-1,TRBJ2-5,NA,CASTNSGTGGETQYF,TGCGCCAGCACCAATTCGGGGACAGGGGGAGAGACCCAGTACTTC
NA,TRBV7-7,TRBJ2-5,NA,CASSLEVGGPYQETQYF,TGTGCTAGCAGCTTAGAGGTCGGGGGACCGTACCAAGAGACCCAGTACTTC
NA,TRBV4-1,TRBJ1-5,NA,CASSQDPSNQPQHF,TGCGCCAGCAGCCAAGATCCCTCGAATCAGCCCCAGCATTTT
TRBD1,TRBV7-9,TRBJ2-7,NA,CASSLAGDRGRLNEQYF,TGTGCCAGCAGCTTAGCGGGGGACAGGGGCCGGCTAAACGAGCAGTACTTC
NA,TRBV5-1,TRBJ2-7,once,CASSFDQAEQYF,TGCGCCAGCAGCTTTGATCAGGCCGAGCAGTACTTC
NA,TRBV30,TRBJ1-2,NA,CASQALSENYGYTF,TGTGCCTCCCAGGCCCTGTCGGAAAACTATGGCTACACCTTC
NA,TRBV10-3,TRBJ1-5,NA,CAISASAADQPQHF,TGTGCCATCAGTGCCTCTGCCGCGGATCAGCCCCAGCATTTT
TRBD1,TRBV15,TRBJ2-5,once,CATSRGTGGYQETQYF,TGTGCCACCAGCAGAGGGACAGGGGGGTACCAAGAGACCCAGTACTTC
NA,TRBV7-3,TRBJ2-2,NA,CASSPGSELFF,TGTGCCAGCAGCCCGGGATCCGAGCTGTTTTTT
NA,TRBV19,TRBJ1-2,NA,CASSIQTRIGYGYTF,TGTGCCAGTAGTATTCAGACACGGATCGGCTATGGCTACACCTTC
NA,TRBV5-4,TRBJ1-2,NA,CASSPDSYGYTF,TGTGCCAGCAGCCCGGACAGCTATGGCTACACCTTC
TRBD1,TRBV27,TRBJ1-2,once,CASRTGGYGYTF,TGTGCCAGCAGGACAGGGGGCTATGGCTACACCTTC
NA,TRBV7-9,TRBJ1-3,NA,CASSAWGGDSGNTIYF,TGTGCCAGCAGCGCCTGGGGGGGAGACTCTGGAAACACCATATATTTT
NA,TRBV19,TRBJ2-5,NA,CASSIASFRETQYF,TGTGCCAGTAGTATAGCTAGCTTCAGAGAGACCCAGTACTTC
NA,TRBV6-5,TRBJ2-5,NA,CASSSLTIQETQYF,TGTGCCAGCAGTTCACTCACGATACAAGAGACCCAGTACTTC
TRBD1,TRBV19,TRBJ1-6,NA,CASSTGTGGSPLHF,TGTGCCAGTAGTACCGGGACAGGGGGCTCACCCCTCCACTTT
TRBD2,TRBV7-2,TRBJ2-3,once,CASTEHGAAGRGRPQYF,TGTGCCAGCACCGAGCATGGGGCAGCGGGACGGGGCAGGCCGCAGTATTTT
TRBD1,TRBV30,TRBJ1-2,NA,CAWSEVRGRPYGYTF,TGTGCCTGGAGCGAAGTTAGGGGGCGGCCTTATGGCTACACCTTC
NA,TRBV5-1,TRBJ1-1,once,CASSPQGTGGNTEAFF,TGCGCCAGCAGCCCTCAGGGGACCGGCGGGAACACTGAAGCTTTCTTT
NA,TRBV7-9,TRBJ1-1,NA,CASSLPPGGTEAFF,TGTGCCAGCAGCCTCCCCCCGGGGGGTACTGAAGCTTTCTTT
TRBD1,TRBV6-1,TRBJ1-5,NA,CASSEAYRGRRGQPQHF,TGTGCCAGCAGTGAAGCGTACAGGGGTAGGCGGGGTCAGCCCCAGCATTTT
TRBD1,TRBV7-9,TRBJ1-1,NA,CASSPNFGTGGGRNTEAFF,TGTGCCAGCAGCCCGAATTTCGGGACAGGGGGTGGAAGGAACACTGAAGCTTTCTTT
NA,TRBV12-5,TRBJ2-1,NA,CASGWRNEQFF,TGTGCTAGTGGTTGGAGGAATGAGCAGTTCTTC
NA,TRBV2,TRBJ1-5,NA,CASRAGLYQPQHF,TGTGCCAGCAGGGCGGGTCTGTACCAGCCCCAGCATTTT
NA,TRBV7-9,TRBJ1-2,once,CASSPGGGGNYGYTF,TGTGCCAGCAGCCCCGGCGGGGGGGGCAACTATGGCTACACCTTC
TRBD2,TRBV5-1,TRBJ2-2,NA,CASNSGLAGVFTGELFF,TGCGCCAGCAACTCGGGACTAGCGGGAGTCTTTACCGGGGAGCTGTTTTTT
NA,TRBV10-3,TRBJ1-1,NA,CAISDPQRKNTEAFF,TGTGCCATCAGTGACCCACAGAGAAAGAACACTGAAGCTTTCTTT
TRBD2,TRBV7-9,TRBJ2-1,NA,CASSRFGSGRVDEQFF,TGTGCCAGCAGCCGTTTCGGGAGCGGGAGGGTAGATGAGCAGTTCTTC
TRBD2,TRBV10-3,TRBJ2-1,once,CAISDKPERRGGFNEQFF,TGTGCCATCAGTGACAAACCTGAGCGGCGGGGGGGCTTTAATGAGCAGTTCTTC